A selection of T cell receptor beta chains follows, all from one sample in a study of blood T cell repertoires in COVID-19. TCRdb keeps only in-frame clones here, not all; method: immunoSEQ multiplex PCR. The table lists around 18,000 clones, roughly 80% of them singletons. The sequenced sample consisted of peripheral blood. Receptors were obtained from an elderly man with acute or convalescent COVID-19. CDR3s include the opening cysteine and the closing phenylalanine or tryptophan. The D gene is left open where the match is weak. Expanded clones get a size class; other rows say once, few or many, or leave the size out.

clone size | J gene | V gene | CDR3 length | D gene | CDR3 DNA | CDR3 protein
NA | TRBJ1-5 | TRBV12-3/TRBV12-4 | 13 | TRBD1 | TGTGCCAGCAGTCCGGGACAGTATCAGCCCCAGCATTTT | CASSPGQYQPQHF
NA | TRBJ1-1 | TRBV6-5 | 15 | NA | TGTGCCAGCAGTTACCAGTTCGGTAGGGGAGGAGAAGCTTTCTTT | CASSYQFGRGGEAFF
NA | TRBJ2-1 | TRBV5-1 | 12 | NA | TGCGCCAGCAGCCCAATGGGGGCTGAGCAGTTCTTC | CASSPMGAEQFF
NA | TRBJ2-5 | TRBV7-2 | 14 | TRBD2 | TGTGCCAGCAGCTCCTGGGAGGGAGGAGAGACCCAGTACTTC | CASSSWEGGETQYF
NA | TRBJ2-7 | TRBV5-1 | 14 | NA | TGCGCCAGCAGCTTGGCGACAGAGTACTACGAGCAGTACTTC | CASSLATEYYEQYF
NA | TRBJ2-5 | TRBV7-6 | 17 | NA | TGTGCCAGCAGCCAACAGACGGGGAATCCCCGCCTGAGGACCCAGTACTTC | CASSQQTGNPRLRTQYF
NA | TRBJ2-2 | TRBV4-2 | 16 | NA | TGTGCCAGCAGCCAAGAGGTCAAGAGAAACACCGGGGAGCTGTTTTTT | CASSQEVKRNTGELFF
NA | TRBJ2-2 | TRBV9 | 15 | TRBD1 | TGTGCCAGCAGCTTGAGGGGGCGAGTCACCGGGGAGCTGTTTTTT | CASSLRGRVTGELFF
NA | TRBJ2-1 | TRBV7-9 | 15 | TRBD1 | TGTGCCAGCAGCTTTGGGACAGGGACTCGAAGTGAGCAGTTCTTC | CASSFGTGTRSEQFF
NA | TRBJ2-3 | TRBV5-4 | 15 | TRBD2 | TGTGCCAGCAGCTTACTAGCGGGGGGTATAGATACGCAGTATTTT | CASSLLAGGIDTQYF
NA | TRBJ1-1 | TRBV6-4 | 12 | TRBD1 | TGTGCCAGTCGGGACAGCAACACTGAAGCTTTCTTT | CASRDSNTEAFF
NA | TRBJ1-1 | TRBV20-1 | 14 | TRBD1 | TGCAGTGCTAGTAAGGCGGACAGGGGTATCAGGGCTTTCTTT | CSASKADRGIRAFF
NA | TRBJ2-1 | TRBV6-4 | 15 | NA | TGTGCCAGCAGTGTGGAGGGGGCTACCTACAATGAGCAGTTCTTC | CASSVEGATYNEQFF
few | TRBJ1-2 | TRBV11-2 | 13 | NA | TGTGCCAGCAGCTTGGACGGAGGCTATGGCTACACCTTC | CASSLDGGYGYTF
NA | TRBJ1-5 | TRBV6-2/TRBV6-3 | 14 | NA | TGTGCCAGCAGCTTCCGGGACACCAATCAGCCCCAGCATTTT | CASSFRDTNQPQHF
NA | TRBJ2-7 | TRBV2 | 14 | TRBD1 | TGTGCCAGCAGTGCCGCCAGGGGGCGAGGCGAGCAGTACTTC | CASSAARGRGEQYF
once | TRBJ2-5 | TRBV7-9 | 12 | NA | TGTGCCAGCAGCTTATGGAGCGAGACCCAGTACTTC | CASSLWSETQYF
NA | TRBJ2-2 | TRBV5-1 | 16 | NA | TGCGCCAGCAGCGGAGGAGGAACAGCGAACACCGGGGAGCTGTTTTTT | CASSGGGTANTGELFF
NA | TRBJ1-2 | TRBV6-6 | 15 | NA | TGTGCCAGCAGTTACCCCGGGCAGGGGACATATGGCTACACCTTC | CASSYPGQGTYGYTF
NA | TRBJ2-1 | TRBV5-1 | 15 | NA | TGCGCCAGCAGCCCGGGATACGGACAGCACAATGAGCAGTTCTTC | CASSPGYGQHNEQFF
NA | TRBJ1-5 | TRBV30 | 13 | NA | TGTGCCTGGAGTGTACAAGACAATCAGCCCCAGCATTTT | CAWSVQDNQPQHF
once | TRBJ1-3 | TRBV3-1/TRBV3-2 | 16 | NA | TGTGCCAGCAACACCGCAGGGAAAGGGACTGGAAACACCATATATTTT | CASNTAGKGTGNTIYF
NA | TRBJ2-1 | TRBV6-5 | 15 | TRBD2 | TGTGCCAGCAGTTACTCTGGCGGGGGTCACAATGAGCAGTTCTTC | CASSYSGGGHNEQFF
NA | TRBJ2-1 | TRBV12-3/TRBV12-4 | 12 | TRBD1 | TGTGCCAGCAGTAGGGGGCTCAATGAGCAGTTCTTC | CASSRGLNEQFF
NA | TRBJ2-7 | TRBV10-3 | 14 | NA | TGTGCCATCAGTGAGACGATTTACGGGGACGAGCAGTACTTC | CAISETIYGDEQYF
NA | TRBJ1-1 | TRBV7-6 | 14 | NA | TGTGCCAGCAGCTCGAGGGGGATTGGCACTGAAGCTTTCTTT | CASSSRGIGTEAFF
NA | TRBJ1-1 | TRBV21-1 | 16 | NA | TGTGCCAGCAGCACCCGGACAGGATGTATGAACACTGAAGCTTTCTTT | CASSTRTGCMNTEAFF
few | TRBJ2-7 | TRBV7-3 | 14 | TRBD1 | TGTGCCAGCAGCCATGGACAGGGACCCTACGAGCAGTACTTC | CASSHGQGPYEQYF